This TCR beta chain was captured by sequencing in a study of technical replicates of blood from several donors. Per germline, CDR1 SGHVS and CDR2 FNYEAQ. V shed 7 bases, J shed 2 bases, and the junction held 5 bases outside the gene matches. The CDR3 covers 13 residues. The table came from immunoSEQ multiplex PCR; TCRdb's copy has only in-frame clones and leaves some out. The sample yields more than 45,000 clones, less than 95% seen once. Sequencing used PBMCs. The receptor's source is a human donor in good health. Some clones in this sample may be carry-over from other donors' samples. The chain recombines TRBV7-6 with TRBJ2-7; the match to TRBD2 covers 7 bases. The CDR3 here is CASTPRGAYEQYF. The CDR3 nucleotides read TGTGCCAGCACTCCACGGGGGGCCTACGAGCAGTACTTC.